The source of this TCR beta chain is a study of blood T cell repertoires in COVID-19. On the study more broadly: The United States, Italy and Spain supplied acute and convalescent COVID-19 samples.

Seattle patients were enrolled during active infection and followed longitudinally. This clone has just one count. This CDR3 is 15 amino acids long. Germline V gene sequence: CDR1 LNHNV, CDR2 YYDKDF (reference sequence). V lost 1 base to trimming and J lost 4 bases, with 13 bases between them. Original analysis: Amplification of reference gene primers provided the estimated nucleated cell counts. Generated by immunoSEQ multiplex PCR, the TCRdb table keeps only in-frame clones and is missing some. For V, J and clone size, that table is used; D and trimming come from the DNA. The table lists about 49,000 clones, 93% of them singletons, with roughly 1% in the top ten.

What was sequenced was peripheral blood. V usage is TRBV15 and J usage is TRBJ1-2; a weak D match, TRBD1 (6 bases). The receptor was isolated from a man aged 60 to 69 with COVID-19, enrolled during active disease. The CDR3 nucleotides read TGTGCCACCAGCAGAGGAGGGGTAGGGGGCTATGGCTACACCTTC. This encodes CATSRGGVGGYGYTF.